This T cell receptor (beta chain) was documented in a study of CD8 T cells in Susac syndrome. TCR beta sequencing covered blood CD8+ and CD4+ T cells. The multiple sclerosis controls comprised treatment-naive patients whose relapsing-remitting disease was stable or active. Negative isolation was used for CD8+ and CD4+ T cells, and FACS enrichment was applied to TEMRA cells. It was with random hexamers that 0.5 to 1 ug RNA was reverse transcribed. The authors amplified TCR beta CDR3 across 54 Vbeta and 13 Jbeta using immunoSEQ multiplex PCR. TCRdb itself ran the immunoSEQ multiplex PCR reads through MiXCR, one entry per CDR3 protein. The table records some 120,000 distinct CDR3 sequences, roughly 94% of them present only once. CDR3 length: 13 residues. Trimming pared 3 bases from V and 6 bases from J, leaving 10 bases between. Germline CDR1 is LGHDT and CDR2 is YNNKEL (reference sequence).

The chain carries TRBV3-1 and TRBJ2-3; D call uncertain. The sequence derives from a human donor with multiple sclerosis. Sequencing was carried out using CD4+ T cells from PBMCs. The CDR3 sequence is CASSHPPLDTQYF. Written as DNA, the CDR3 is TGTGCCAGCAGCCATCCTCCCCTGGATACGCAGTATTTT.